The 25 T cell receptor beta chains reported below all come from one sample, sequenced in a study of CD8 T cells in ankylosing spondylitis (dated by TCRdb to 2015 to 2018). What these receptors recognize is not known. The library was produced with 5' RACE. Sequenced using an Illumina HiSeq 2500. TCRdb ran its own pipeline on the public reads, namely fastp trimming at Q25 and MiXCR clone calling, and kept in-frame beta chains. Rows with a matching CDR3 protein are joined into one entry that keeps the most common DNA and genes. The sample yields about 460,000 distinct CDR3 sequences; about 5.7% were counted once. The ten largest make up approximately 3.5% of the sample. Broad study findings and their caveats: A TCR beta motif made up of several highly homologous amino acid variants appeared to be characteristic of blood from ankylosing spondylitis patients.

Specimen: blood, either unsorted or a sorted T cell fraction (not recorded which). The receptors derive from a male donor with ankylosing spondylitis.

This rearrangement joins TRBV6-5 to TRBJ1-2, with no clear D. The germline V gene encodes CDR1 MNHEY and CDR2 SVGAGI. The CDR3 has 15 residues. V shed 2 bases and J shed 8 bases, with 18 bases lying between them. The CDR3 DNA follows: TGTGCCAGCAGTTACGCGTCTCCACCGGGGTCGGGCTACACCTTC. As protein: CASSYASPPGSGYTF.

This clonotype was recorded many times. The chain uses TRBV10-1 and TRBJ2-2; D ambiguous. CDR3 size: 13 residues. Germline assignment: CDR1 WNHNN and CDR2 SYGVQD (reference sequence). The ends were cut back, 0 bases at V and 6 bases at J, with 5 bases in the middle. For the CDR3, the DNA is TGCGCCAGCAGTGAGTCGGTGGCCGGGGAGCTGTTTTTT. Protein: CASSESVAGELFF.

This clonotype has more than one count but fewer than ten. The chain couples TRBV29-1 to TRBJ2-5, with a tentative D call TRBD1 (5 bases). Trimming shortened V by 2 bases and J by 4 bases, and 8 bases separated the two germline ends. CDR1 and CDR2 (germline): SQVTM, ANQGSEA. The CDR3 has 12 amino acids. CDR3 amino acids: CSVEIGVETQYF. For the CDR3, the DNA is TGCAGCGTTGAAATAGGGGTAGAGACCCAGTACTTC.

This clonotype was picked up a small number of times. The chain joins TRBV20-1 to TRBJ2-5; 9 nucleotides agree with TRBD2. Unmatched junction bases numbered 16, after V lost 3 bases and J lost 5 bases. This CDR3 is 17 amino acids long. From germline, CDR1 is DFQATT and CDR2 SNEGSKA (reference sequence). The CDR3 spells CSASTPPGGGASETQYF. The CDR3 DNA follows: TGCAGTGCTAGTACCCCTCCTGGCGGGGGGGCCAGCGAGACCCAGTACTTC.

This clonotype was observed many times. The rearrangement links TRBV27 to TRBJ2-3; D not certain. Between the trimmed V and J ends, which lost 8 bases and 1 base, there was a span of 7 bases. This CDR3 is 12 amino acids long. The germline gives CDR1 MNHEY, CDR2 SMNVEV (reference sequence). This CDR3 is CASGWGTDTQYF. CDR3 nucleotide sequence: TGTGCCAGCGGATGGGGCACAGATACGCAGTATTTT.

In its sample, this clonotype was seen many times. The rearrangement links TRBV7-2 to TRBJ1-1; a weak D match, TRBD1 (5 bases). The length of the CDR3 is 12 residues. Per germline, CDR1 SGHTA and CDR2 FQGNSA. Trimming left V 5 bases short and J 10 bases short, with 14 bases between. DNA of the CDR3: TGTGCCAGCAGCGACTTGTTGGGGGGAGCTTTCTTT. Its translation: CASSDLLGGAFF.

This clonotype was observed many times. J is TRBJ2-3 and V is TRBV7-2; D gene uncertain. The CDR3 is 15 residues long. CDR1 and CDR2 from the germline V gene are SGHTA and FQGNSA. The V and J ends lost 2 bases and 0 bases respectively, with 9 bases between them. The CDR3: CASSLNRASTDTQYF. The CDR3, as DNA: TGTGCCAGCAGCTTAAATAGGGCCAGCACAGATACGCAGTATTTT.

This clonotype was seen repeatedly, ten times or more. The V gene is TRBV28, the J gene TRBJ2-3, with a possible D match to TRBD2 (5 bases). The CDR3 sequence is 15 residues long. V gave up 6 bases and J gave up 2 bases, with 15 bases separating them. CDR1 is MDHEN, CDR2 SYDVKM, per germline. The CDR3 region has the DNA TGTGCCAGCAGAGAAGCGGCCCCCCACACAGATACGCAGTATTTT. Its translation is CASREAAPHTDTQYF.

This clonotype was recorded many times. The rearrangement joins TRBV9 to TRBJ2-4, with unresolved D. Germline V gives CDR1 SGDLS, CDR2 YYNGEE. The CDR3 spans 14 residues. V was shortened by 0 bases and J by 2 bases, with 6 bases between the two germline ends. In nucleotides, the CDR3 is TGTGCCAGCAGCGTAGGGGTTCCCAAAAACATTCAGTACTTC. Encoded protein: CASSVGVPKNIQYF.

This clonotype was recorded at least ten times. This chain links TRBV28 with TRBJ1-1, with D tentatively TRBD1 (6 bases). Germline V gene data show CDR1 as MDHEN and CDR2 as SYDVKM. The CDR3 runs 14 residues. V was trimmed by 7 bases and J by 3 bases, leaving 15 bases between them. CDR3: CASTWGGWDTEAFF. The CDR3 region has the DNA TGTGCCAGCACCTGGGGGGGCTGGGACACTGAAGCTTTCTTT.

CDR3 sequence (DNA): TGCGCCAGCAGCCAAGGCGAGGGCGTTGGTCTTGGCTACACCTTC. Protein: CASSQGEGVGLGYTF. The chain carries TRBV4-3 and TRBJ1-2; D is uncertain. CDR3 length: 15 amino acids. The germline V gene encodes CDR1 LGHNA and CDR2 YSLEER. With 1 base removed from V and 7 bases from J, the gap between germline ends came to 16 bases.

This clonotype was seen repeatedly, ten times or more. The chain combines TRBV12-3 or TRBV12-4 with TRBJ1-5, with a tentative D call TRBD1 (5 bases). CDR3 length equals 13 residues. V lost 7 bases and J lost 8, with 15 bases in between. The CDR3 sequence: CASKGTEYEPQHF. For the CDR3, the DNA is TGTGCCAGCAAAGGGACGGAATACGAGCCCCAGCATTTT.

At least ten counts were recorded for this clonotype. CDR3: CSAIGAGGLKGEQFF. The CDR3 DNA reads TGCAGTGCTATAGGAGCGGGAGGGCTGAAAGGTGAGCAGTTCTTC. The genes are TRBV20-1 and TRBJ2-1; TRBD2 aligns across 10 bases. J lost 9 bases, V lost 4 bases, and 12 bases had no gene match. This CDR3 has 15 amino acids. Germline CDR1 is DFQATT and CDR2 is SNEGSKA (reference sequence).

This clonotype was detected many times. The V and J genes are TRBV5-8 and TRBJ1-1; D gene unclear. CDR3 length equals 15 residues. Germline V gives CDR1 SGHTS, CDR2 YDEGEE. Trimming shortened V by 6 bases and J by 0 bases, and 15 bases separated the two germline ends. CDR3 protein: CASTLGGLMNTEAFF. The CDR3 DNA reads as TGTGCCAGCACCCTAGGCGGTTTAATGAACACTGAAGCTTTCTTT.

This clonotype was recorded at least ten times. The chain recombines TRBV7-8 with TRBJ2-1, with D possibly being TRBD2 (6 bases). Trimming removed 1 base from V and 8 bases from J, with 12 bases in between. The CDR3 totals 14 residues. Germline loops: CDR1 SGHVS, CDR2 FQNEAQ. The CDR3 sequence: CASSLVIGSYEQFF. The CDR3 nucleotides read TGTGCCAGCAGCTTAGTGATCGGGAGTTATGAGCAGTTCTTC.

Note on this clonotype: A single base separates this from a much larger clone, so it may be a read error. The rearrangement joins TRBV28 to TRBJ2-7, with a possible D match to TRBD2 (5 bases). The CDR3 contains 15 residues. Germline lookup yields CDR1 MDHEN and CDR2 SYDVKM. Trimming stripped 5 bases from V and 3 bases from J, with 17 bases between. The CDR3 bases are TGTGCCAGCAGTCCTGAGGGATGGCCGAGCTACGAGCAGTACTTC. Encoded protein: CASSPEGWPSYEQYF. Supplemented by reference TRBV28 and TRBJ2-7, the full variable domain reads DVKVTQSSRYLVKRTGEKVFLECVQDMDHENMFWYRQDPGLGLRLIYFSYDVKMKEKGDIPEGYSVSREKKERFSLILESASTNQTSMYLCASSPEGWPSYEQYFGPGTRLTVT.

This clonotype has a count of ten or more. The rearrangement joins TRBV24-1 to TRBJ2-2; TRBD1 matches at 8 bases. CDR3 size: 16 residues. Germline V gene lookup returns CDR1 KGHDR and CDR2 SFDVKD. With 3 bases clipped from V and 0 bases from J, the junction kept 2 bases outside the gene matches. The CDR3, as DNA: TGTGCCACCAGTGATCAGGACAGGGCGAACACCGGGGAGCTGTTTTTT. Its translation is CATSDQDRANTGELFF.

This clonotype was seen repeatedly, ten times or more. The chain employs TRBV12-3 or TRBV12-4 and TRBJ2-4, with a tentative D call TRBD1 (5 bases). The germline V and J ends were trimmed by 5 bases and 2 bases, with 7 bases remaining between them. CDR3 length: 13 amino acids. The CDR3: CASSQGTKNIQYF. CDR3 coding DNA: TGTGCCAGCAGTCAGGGAACCAAAAACATTCAGTACTTC.

V and J are TRBV20-1 and TRBJ2-2, with 9 bases aligning to TRBD2. The CDR3 sequence is 14 residues long. Germline loops: CDR1 DFQATT, CDR2 SNEGSKA (reference sequence). V dropped 1 base and J dropped 10; count of bases not matched to a gene: 7. The CDR3 coding sequence is TGCAGTGCTAGAGTTGAGGGACTAGCCCTGGAGCTGTTTTTT. It specifies CSARVEGLALELFF.

Ten or more counts support this clonotype. The chain combines TRBV7-9 with TRBJ1-1, with no clear D. The CDR3 is 13 amino acids. Germline assignment: CDR1 SEHNR and CDR2 FQNEAQ (reference sequence). Trimming stripped 5 bases from V and 7 bases from J, with 14 bases between. CDR3 protein: CASSPKIHLEAFF. The CDR3 DNA sequence: TGTGCCAGCAGCCCGAAGATACACCTTGAAGCTTTCTTT.

This clonotype has a count of ten or more. One junction end does not reproduce the germline sequence, and a read error may be involved. The chain has TRBV7-3 and TRBJ2-2, with D hard to call. The germline V gene encodes CDR1 SGHTA and CDR2 FQGTGA. The CDR3 is 13 amino acids. This chain's CDR3 is CASSPEPTRELFF. The DNA for the CDR3 is TGTGCCAGCAGCCCCGAGCCCACCCGGGAGCTGTTTTTT.

The table lists this clonotype with many counts. The V and J genes are TRBV20-1 and TRBJ2-5; 7 bases are a match to TRBD2. CDR3 length: 12 amino acids. The germline V gene has CDR1 DFQATT and CDR2 SNEGSKA (reference sequence). The V gene end was trimmed by 6 bases and the J gene end by 4 bases; junction bases not matched to a gene: 5. CDR3 nucleotide sequence: TGCAGTGCGAGAAGCGGGGCAGAGACCCAGTACTTC. Translation: CSARSGAETQYF.

The sample holds many counts of this clonotype. The rearrangement joins TRBV9 to TRBJ1-6; weak D call: TRBD1 (5 bases). Germline CDR1 SGDLS, CDR2 YYNGEE. The CDR3 has 15 residues. The germline V and J ends were trimmed by 4 bases and 8 bases, with 16 bases remaining between them. CDR3 loop: CASSLGDSIYSPLHF. The CDR3 region has the DNA TGTGCCAGCAGCTTGGGAGACAGTATCTATTCACCCCTCCACTTT.

This clonotype was detected many times. J is TRBJ1-4 and V is TRBV6-1; D gene uncertain. V lost 5 bases and J 2 bases, leaving 15 bases between the germline ends. Germline-derived CDR1 and CDR2 are MNHNS and SASEGT. This CDR3 spans 16 amino acids. CDR3 region: CASSTRDPHTNEKLFF. The CDR3 region has the DNA TGTGCCAGCAGTACCCGGGATCCTCACACTAATGAAAAACTGTTTTTT.

This clonotype has at least ten counts. The chain has TRBV11-2 and TRBJ2-4, with 9 nucleotides matching TRBD1. Trimming cost V 0 bases and J 1 base; bases outside gene matches: 7. The CDR3 covers 18 residues. Germline loops: CDR1 SGHAT, CDR2 FQNNGV. CDR3 bases: TGTGCCAGCAGCTTAGATGGGACAGGGTCCATCGCCAAAAACATTCAGTACTTC. Encoded protein: CASSLDGTGSIAKNIQYF.